These 26 T cell receptor beta chains share one sample of origin, sequenced in a study of cytomegalovirus exposure and HLA in healthy donors. Primers: 60 Vbeta forward and 13 Jbeta reverse. TCRdb keeps only in-frame clones here, not all; method: immunoSEQ multiplex PCR. Among some 110,000 clones listed, 69% were seen once. Sample: PBMCs. The receptors were gathered from a man younger than 45 in good health and CMV-seronegative.

The chain couples TRBV5-1 to TRBJ2-1; TRBD2 aligns across 13 bases. Trimming removed 0 bases from V and 6 bases from J; junction bases left unmatched: 6. This CDR3 is built from 17 residues. Germline CDR1 SGHRS, CDR2 YFSETQ. DNA for the CDR3: TGCGCCAGCAGCTTGGACCTACTAGCGGGAGGGGGCAATGAGCAGTTCTTC. Translating gives CASSLDLLAGGGNEQFF.

Here the CDR3 reads CASSEPGQTYEQYF. CDR3 coding DNA: TGTGCCAGCAGTGAACCGGGACAGACTTACGAGCAGTACTTC. This sequence joins TRBV6-1 and TRBJ2-7; 7 positions agree with TRBD1. The V gene end was trimmed by 2 bases and the J gene end by 4 bases; junction bases not matched to a gene: 5. CDR1 and CDR2 (germline): MNHNS, SASEGT. The CDR3 sequence is 14 residues long.

The chain uses TRBV28 and TRBJ2-7; the match to TRBD2 covers 9 bases. CDR3 length equals 15 residues. V dropped 6 bases and J dropped 3; count of bases not matched to a gene: 9. Germline assignment: CDR1 MDHEN and CDR2 SYDVKM. The CDR3 loop is CASSPAGTSHYEQYF. In nucleotides, the CDR3 is TGTGCCAGCAGCCCCGCCGGGACTAGCCACTACGAGCAGTACTTC.

This clone was picked up a small number of times. The rearrangement uses TRBV7-9 and TRBJ1-4; D ambiguous. The CDR3 covers 15 residues. V was cut by 0 bases and J by 3 bases, with 8 bases left in between. Per the germline V gene, CDR1 is SEHNR and CDR2 is FQNEAQ (reference sequence). CDR3 in amino acids: CASSLAAAANEKLFF. The CDR3 DNA reads TGTGCCAGCAGCTTAGCGGCGGCGGCTAATGAAAAACTGTTTTTT.

The V and J genes are TRBV6-6 and TRBJ2-1; TRBD1 aligns across 8 bases. Germline V gives CDR1 MNHNY, CDR2 SVGAGI (reference sequence). With 4 bases clipped from V and 9 bases from J, the junction kept 8 bases outside the gene matches. The CDR3 sequence is 14 residues long. For the CDR3, the DNA is TGTGCCAGCAGTTTGGGACAGGAAAACCGTGAGCAGTTCTTC. This gives the protein CASSLGQENREQFF.

This chain links TRBV6-1 with TRBJ1-1; TRBD1 aligns across 8 bases. The CDR3 loop spans 14 amino acids. V was clipped by 5 bases and J by 5 bases; unmatched bases: 7. From germline, CDR1 is MNHNS and CDR2 SASEGT. DNA of the CDR3: TGTGCCAGCAGTTTCGACAGGGGTAGGACTGAAGCTTTCTTT. Its protein is CASSFDRGRTEAFF.

The rearrangement links TRBV14 to TRBJ2-1; the D gene is possibly TRBD1 (5 bases). CDR1 SGHDN and CDR2 FVKESK come from the germline V gene. The CDR3 sequence is 16 residues long. V shed 1 base and J shed 0 bases, with 10 bases lying between them. The CDR3 bases are TGTGCCAGCAGCCAAGTTAGGGGTAGCTCCTACAATGAGCAGTTCTTC. This translates into CASSQVRGSSYNEQFF.

The chain links TRBV11-1 to TRBJ2-7; D call uncertain. Germline CDR1 and CDR2: SGHAT and FQDESV (reference sequence). V lost 5 bases to trimming and J lost 6 bases, with 14 bases between them. This CDR3 is built from 13 residues. The CDR3 here is CASSRRSGLEQYF. CDR3 DNA sequence: TGTGCCAGCAGCCGACGTTCGGGTCTCGAGCAGTACTTC.

Only one count was recorded for this clone. The V gene is TRBV2, the J gene TRBJ2-7; the D gene is possibly TRBD1 (6 bases). The CDR3 spans 14 residues. V was cut by 7 bases and J by 3 bases, with 16 bases left in between. Germline CDR1 SNHLY, CDR2 FYNNEI. Written as DNA, the CDR3 is TGTGCCAGCACAACTCAGGGGCACTACTACGAGCAGTACTTC. It specifies CASTTQGHYYEQYF.

The sample holds a few counts of this clone. The rearrangement joins TRBV15 to TRBJ1-5; TRBD1 matches at 8 bases. Germline lookup yields CDR1 LNHNV and CDR2 YYDKDF (reference sequence). The junction had 5 bases not matched to a gene; V was cut back by 9 bases and J by 7 bases. The CDR3 sequence is 12 residues long. CDR3 sequence: CATRTGFQPQHF. DNA of the CDR3: TGTGCCACACGGACAGGGTTCCAGCCCCAGCATTTT.

This chain uses TRBV11-2 with TRBJ2-4, with 7 bases lining up with TRBD1. Germline V CDR1 and CDR2: SGHAT, FQNNGV. J gave up 12 bases and V 5 bases, and 19 bases lay outside the gene matches. CDR3 length equals 16 residues. CDR3 DNA sequence: TGTGCCAGCAGCCTCTGGACAGACCGACTGGGGGACAGTCAGTACTTC. Its translation is CASSLWTDRLGDSQYF.

About this clone itself: A much bigger clone sits one base away, suggesting this may be a read error. The V gene is TRBV4-2, the J gene TRBJ2-7; D is perhaps TRBD2 (5 bases). The germline V gene has CDR1 LGHNA and CDR2 YNFKEQ. Trimming removed 1 base at V and 3 bases at J, with 7 bases between. This CDR3 is 13 amino acids long. The CDR3 coding sequence is TGTGCCAGCAGCCAAGTGGGAGACTACGAGCAGTACTTC. This translates into CASSQVGDYEQYF.

The chain links TRBV9 to TRBJ1-4; D is undetermined. The CDR3 runs to 15 residues. Per germline, CDR1 SGDLS and CDR2 YYNGEE. Trimming removed 3 bases from V and 5 bases from J, with 14 bases in between. As DNA, the CDR3 is TGTGCCAGCAGCGCTCAGATCACGGGGAATGAAAAACTGTTTTTT. It specifies CASSAQITGNEKLFF.

The rearrangement uses TRBV29-1 and TRBJ2-3, with TRBD2 matching over 9 bases. The CDR3 consists of 14 residues. The V segment lost 7 bases and the J segment 2 bases; nucleotides outside the gene matches: 7. Germline V gives CDR1 SQVTM, CDR2 ANQGSEA. Written as DNA, the CDR3 is TGCAGCGCGTTAGCGGGAGTTGTCACAGATACGCAGTATTTT. Translating gives CSALAGVVTDTQYF.

This clone has just a few counts. This rearrangement joins TRBV9 to TRBJ2-1; weak D call: TRBD2 (6 bases). CDR3 size: 16 residues. Germline CDR1 is SGDLS and CDR2 is YYNGEE. Trimming took off 3 bases at V and 0 bases at J, with 13 bases between the two ends. Written as DNA, the CDR3 is TGTGCCAGCAGCGGGGGGTTGGGGGGCTCCTACAATGAGCAGTTCTTC. Amino acid sequence: CASSGGLGGSYNEQFF.

The V call is TRBV19, the J call TRBJ1-5; D remains unclear. The CDR3 has 15 residues. V was clipped by 5 bases and J by 1 base, with 12 bases between them. Germline V lookup: CDR1 LNHDA, CDR2 SQIVND (reference sequence). This chain's CDR3 is CASSPRSNSNQPQHF. The CDR3 nucleotides are TGTGCCAGTAGTCCCCGAAGCAACAGCAATCAGCCCCAGCATTTT.

This clone came up a few times. The V call is TRBV14, the J call TRBJ2-1, with D unclear. The CDR3 contains 14 residues. Trimming removed 2 bases at V and 0 bases at J, with 5 bases between. The germline V gene encodes CDR1 SGHDN and CDR2 FVKESK. The CDR3 DNA follows: TGTGCCAGCAGCCAATTCTCCTCCTACAATGAGCAGTTCTTC. This gives the protein CASSQFSSYNEQFF.

This clone was counted only a few times. The chain uses TRBV7-2 and TRBJ2-3; 14 nucleotides align to TRBD2. The V and J ends lost 0 bases and 3 bases, in that order; junction bases with no gene match: 2. The CDR3 is 17 residues long. Germline loops: CDR1 SGHTA, CDR2 FQGNSA. CDR3 nucleotides: TGTGCCAGCAGCTTAGCTGGGACTAGCGGGAGTACAGATACGCAGTATTTT. As protein: CASSLAGTSGSTDTQYF.

The chain has TRBV7-2 and TRBJ1-1, with 9 bases fitting TRBD1. V was clipped by 0 bases and J by 8 bases; unmatched bases: 7. The length of the CDR3 is 15 residues. The germline CDR1 and CDR2 sequences are SGHTA and FQGNSA. The CDR3 DNA sequence: TGTGCCAGCAGCTTAGCTAGGGGACAGGGCAAAGAAGCTTTCTTT. Its protein is CASSLARGQGKEAFF.

The chain links TRBV9 to TRBJ2-1; TRBD2 aligns across 8 bases. The length of the CDR3 is 16 residues. Losses at the gene ends were 3 bases for V and 3 bases for J; bases not matched to a gene: 8. Germline V lookup: CDR1 SGDLS, CDR2 YYNGEE. The CDR3 DNA sequence: TGTGCCAGCAGCGGGCAAGCGGGAGTGTTCTACAATGAGCAGTTCTTC. The encoded protein is CASSGQAGVFYNEQFF. Variable domain in full (rest from reference TRBV9 and TRBJ2-1): DSGVTQTPKHLITATGQRVTLRCSPRSGDLSVYWYQQSLDQGLQFLIQYYNGEERAKGNILERFSAQQFPDLHSELNLSSLELGDSALYFCASSGQAGVFYNEQFFGPGTRLTVL.

This clone was detected only a few times. This chain uses TRBV28 with TRBJ1-5; a possible D gene is TRBD1 (5 bases). Per the germline V gene, CDR1 is MDHEN and CDR2 is SYDVKM. Trimming took off 11 bases at V and 3 bases at J, with 20 bases between the two ends. The CDR3 is 15 residues long. The CDR3 nucleotides read TGTGCCTCGAAAGGGGCGACAGATCCCAATCAGCCCCAGCATTTT. This gives the protein CASKGATDPNQPQHF.

A single count supports this clone. The chain recombines TRBV27 with TRBJ1-1; possibly TRBD1 for D (6 bases). V lost 3 bases to trimming and J lost 8 bases, with 16 bases between them. This CDR3 comprises 14 residues. Germline-derived CDR1 and CDR2 are MNHEY and SMNVEV (reference sequence). CDR3: CASSFGQSASEAFF. CDR3 in DNA: TGTGCCAGCAGTTTTGGACAGTCGGCCTCAGAAGCTTTCTTT.

The rearrangement uses TRBV2 and TRBJ1-2, with TRBD1 matching over 8 bases. The length of the CDR3 is 13 residues. Looked up from germline, CDR1 is SNHLY and CDR2 is FYNNEI. Trimming took 5 bases from V and 5 from J; bases not matched to a gene: 4. CDR3 residues: CASSLTGAYGYTF. CDR3 bases: TGTGCCAGCAGTTTGACAGGGGCTTATGGCTACACCTTC.

This clone appeared a single time. The chain combines TRBV29-1 with TRBJ2-5; TRBD1 matches at 12 bases. V shed 4 bases, J shed 4 bases, and the junction held 7 bases outside the gene matches. The CDR3 has 15 amino acids. Germline CDR1 SQVTM, CDR2 ANQGSEA. CDR3 in amino acids: CSVAKGTGGVETQYF. CDR3 nucleotides: TGCAGCGTTGCTAAGGGGACAGGGGGCGTAGAGACCCAGTACTTC.

CDR3 nucleotides: TGTGCCAGCAGTTTTCGGAGCGGCTACTCCTACAATGAGCAGTTCTTC. Protein: CASSFRSGYSYNEQFF. The rearrangement links TRBV27 to TRBJ2-1; a weak D match, TRBD2 (5 bases). Trimming removed 3 bases at V and 0 bases at J, with 12 bases between. The CDR3 has 16 amino acids. Germline V CDR1 and CDR2: MNHEY, SMNVEV (reference sequence).

This chain joins TRBV19 and TRBJ2-5; maybe TRBD1 (6 bases). The CDR3 is 13 amino acids. V lost 5 bases to trimming and J lost 3 bases, with 10 bases between them. Germline V gene lookup returns CDR1 LNHDA and CDR2 SQIVND (reference sequence). This CDR3 reads CASSQWTEETQYF. CDR3 bases: TGTGCCAGTAGTCAGTGGACAGAAGAGACCCAGTACTTC.